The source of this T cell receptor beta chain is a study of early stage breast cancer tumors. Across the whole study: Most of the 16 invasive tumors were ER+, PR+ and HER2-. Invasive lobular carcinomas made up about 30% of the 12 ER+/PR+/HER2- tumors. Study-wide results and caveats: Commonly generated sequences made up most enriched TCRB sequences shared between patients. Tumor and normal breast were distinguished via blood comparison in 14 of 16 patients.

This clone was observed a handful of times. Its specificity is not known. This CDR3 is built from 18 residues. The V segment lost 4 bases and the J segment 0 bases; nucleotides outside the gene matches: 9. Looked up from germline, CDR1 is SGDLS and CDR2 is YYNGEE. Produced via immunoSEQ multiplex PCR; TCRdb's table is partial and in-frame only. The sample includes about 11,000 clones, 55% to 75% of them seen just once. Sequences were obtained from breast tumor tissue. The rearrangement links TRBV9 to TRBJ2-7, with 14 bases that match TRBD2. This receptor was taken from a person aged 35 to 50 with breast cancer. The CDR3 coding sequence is TGTGCCAGCAGCCCCTGGACTAGCGGGAGGACAAGCTCCTACGAGCAGTACTTC. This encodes CASSPWTSGRTSSYEQYF. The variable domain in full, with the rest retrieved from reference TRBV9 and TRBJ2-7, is DSGVTQTPKHLITATGQRVTLRCSPRSGDLSVYWYQQSLDQGLQFLIQYYNGEERAKGNILERFSAQQFPDLHSELNLSSLELGDSALYFCASSPWTSGRTSSYEQYFGPGTRLTVT.